Below are 18 T cell receptor beta chains sequenced from a single sample in a study of circulating and synovial CD4+ cells in juvenile arthritis. Measured with immunoSEQ multiplex PCR; TCRdb has only the in-frame clones, and not every one. The sample has over 30,000 clones, 90% to 95% seen once. The specimen was CD4+ T cells from blood. These receptors were obtained from a human donor with juvenile idiopathic arthritis.

This clone was counted a single time. The V call is TRBV4-3, the J call TRBJ2-2; the D gene is possibly TRBD1 (6 bases). The CDR3 runs to 13 residues. V shed 4 bases and J shed 7 bases, with 10 bases lying between them. In germline, CDR1 is LGHNA, CDR2 YSLEER. CDR3 DNA sequence: TGCGCCAGCAGCCGAACAGGGTACGGGGAGCTGTTTTTT. Translation: CASSRTGYGELFF.

The chain employs TRBV27 and TRBJ1-3, with a possible D match to TRBD1 (6 bases). The CDR3 consists of 17 residues. V lost 5 bases and J 4 bases, leaving 21 bases between the germline ends. CDR1 and CDR2 from the germline V gene are MNHEY and SMNVEV (reference sequence). The CDR3 reads CASSPEPKSGVGNTIYF. The CDR3 nucleotides read TGTGCCAGCAGTCCCGAACCAAAATCAGGGGTAGGAAACACCATATATTTT.

This chain joins TRBV19 and TRBJ2-3, with TRBD1 identical over 7 bases. The CDR3 contains 16 residues. J was trimmed by 3 bases and V by 1 base; bases with no gene match: 7. Germline loops: CDR1 LNHDA, CDR2 SQIVND (reference sequence). DNA for the CDR3: TGTGCCAGTAGTATAGTAGCAGGGGGAATAACAGATACGCAGTATTTT. Encoded protein: CASSIVAGGITDTQYF.

This rearrangement joins TRBV5-1 to TRBJ2-3; TRBD2 aligns across 14 bases. Germline values: CDR1 SGHRS, CDR2 YFSETQ. CDR3 length: 18 amino acids. V lost 0 bases, J lost 4 bases, and 7 bases stayed unmatched. The CDR3 DNA reads TGCGCCAGCAGCTTGGGACTAGCGGGGGGGCCGAGCCCAGATACGCAGTATTTT. Amino acid sequence: CASSLGLAGGPSPDTQYF.

This rearrangement joins TRBV7-2 to TRBJ2-1; 13 positions match TRBD2. The J segment lost 5 bases and the V segment lost 4 bases, leaving 2 bases of the junction unmatched. Germline V CDR1 and CDR2: SGHTA, FQGNSA. The CDR3 has 15 amino acids. As DNA, the CDR3 is TGTGCCAGCAGCTCGGGACTAGCGGGAAACAATGAGCAGTTCTTC. Its protein is CASSSGLAGNNEQFF. The variable domain in full, completed from reference TRBV7-2 and TRBJ2-1, reads GAGVSQSPSNKVTEKGKDVELRCDPISGHTALYWYRQSLGQGLEFLIYFQGNSAPDKSGLPSDRFSAERTGGSVSTLTIQRTQQEDSAVYLCASSSGLAGNNEQFFGPGTRLTVL.

The CDR3 DNA sequence: TGTGCCAGTAGTATTGGGGGCTACAGATCGGGCGGCTACACCTTC. Protein product: CASSIGGYRSGGYTF. The chain combines TRBV19 with TRBJ1-2; a weak D match, TRBD1 (6 bases). Germline CDR1 is LNHDA and CDR2 is SQIVND (reference sequence). The CDR3 is made up of 15 amino acids. V gave up 3 bases and J gave up 8 bases, with 19 bases separating them. The complete variable domain, with remaining parts taken from reference TRBV19 and TRBJ1-2, reads DGGITQSPKYLFRKEGQNVTLSCEQNLNHDAMYWYRQDPGQGLRLIYYSQIVNDFQKGDIAEGYSVSREKKESFPLTVTSAQKNPTAFYLCASSIGGYRSGGYTFGSGTRLTVV.

The chain is built from TRBV27 and TRBJ1-2, with unresolved D. The CDR3 has 13 residues. V was clipped by 5 bases and J by 8 bases, with 15 bases between them. The germline V gene has CDR1 MNHEY and CDR2 SMNVEV (reference sequence). CDR3 DNA sequence: TGTGCCAGCAGTCGAGCGGGGTTGCGGGGCTACACCTTC. Translating gives CASSRAGLRGYTF.

This chain uses TRBV7-3 with TRBJ2-3, with TRBD2 identical over 7 bases. V lost 1 base to trimming and J lost 3 bases; unmatched junction nucleotides: 4. Per germline, CDR1 SGHTA and CDR2 FQGTGA. This CDR3 has 15 amino acids. CDR3 DNA: TGTGCCAGCAGCTTAAGCGGACTAGAAACAGATACGCAGTATTTT. It translates to CASSLSGLETDTQYF.

The chain joins TRBV28 to TRBJ2-1; no clear D. CDR3 length equals 15 residues. The germline V gene has CDR1 MDHEN and CDR2 SYDVKM. The germline V and J ends were trimmed by 5 bases and 1 base, with 12 bases remaining between them. The CDR3 here is CASSRPGESYNEQFF. In nucleotides, the CDR3 is TGTGCCAGCAGTAGGCCGGGTGAGTCCTACAATGAGCAGTTCTTC.

The chain has TRBV30 and TRBJ1-1; D unresolved. The CDR3 is 12 residues long. Per germline, CDR1 GTSNPN and CDR2 SVGIG (reference sequence). The V and J ends lost 4 bases and 2 bases respectively, with 8 bases between them. The CDR3 bases are TGTGCCTGGACAGGAATTAACACTGAAGCTTTCTTT. It codes for CAWTGINTEAFF.

This clone was seen a single time. The chain uses TRBV28 and TRBJ2-6, with D possibly matching TRBD1 (5 bases). This CDR3 has 17 residues. Germline V CDR1 and CDR2: MDHEN, SYDVKM. V shed 3 bases and J shed 3 bases, with 15 bases lying between them. The DNA of the CDR3 is TGTGCCAGCAGTTTCCCCGCCAGGGTCCGTGGGGCCAACGTCCTGACTTTC. This gives the protein CASSFPARVRGANVLTF.

The rearrangement uses TRBV9 and TRBJ2-1, with 12 bases that match TRBD2. Germline values: CDR1 SGDLS, CDR2 YYNGEE. The V segment lost 4 bases and the J segment 0 bases; nucleotides outside the gene matches: 2. The CDR3 spans 16 residues. Written as DNA, the CDR3 is TGTGCCAGCAGCACGACTAGCGGGGGCTCCTACAATGAGCAGTTCTTC. Protein: CASSTTSGGSYNEQFF.

The chain joins TRBV20-1 to TRBJ2-7; possible D gene TRBD2, 5 bases. CDR1 is DFQATT and CDR2 is SNEGSKA in the germline V gene (reference sequence). Trimming shortened V by 6 bases and J by 10 bases, and 16 bases separated the two germline ends. The CDR3 contains 11 residues. The CDR3 nucleotides read TGCAGTGCCGCCCAACTAGATTTACAGTACTTC. It codes for CSAAQLDLQYF.

The CDR3 DNA is TGTGCCAGCAGTTTGACTAGCGGGGTGAACACCGGGGAGCTGTTTTTT. Translated, it gives CASSLTSGVNTGELFF. This chain joins TRBV6-5 and TRBJ2-2; 11 nucleotides line up with TRBD2. The CDR3 has 16 amino acids. V gave up 4 bases and J gave up 1 base; unmatched junction bases: 2. Germline CDR1 is MNHEY and CDR2 is SVGAGI.

The chain uses TRBV5-1 and TRBJ1-3; D remains unclear. V was cut by 5 bases and J by 7 bases, with 22 bases left in between. Germline values: CDR1 SGHRS, CDR2 YFSETQ. The CDR3 length is 16 residues. The chain's CDR3 is CASSQTTGSPGNTIYF. The CDR3 region has the DNA TGCGCCAGCAGTCAAACAACCGGGAGTCCGGGGAACACCATATATTTT.

This chain links TRBV30 with TRBJ2-2; D gene ambiguous. The CDR3 consists of 12 residues. CDR1 is GTSNPN, CDR2 SVGIG, per germline (reference sequence). V lost 4 bases and J 1 base, leaving 4 bases between the germline ends. Written as DNA, the CDR3 is TGTGCCTGGAATAGGAACACCGGGGAGCTGTTTTTT. This codes for CAWNRNTGELFF.

Points on this clone: Different DNA sequences within this sample yield the same CDR3. The chain combines TRBV7-2 with TRBJ2-5; no clear D gene. V was cut by 1 base and J by 5 bases, with 8 bases left in between. The CDR3 sequence is 13 residues long. Looked up from germline, CDR1 is SGHTA and CDR2 is FQGNSA. The CDR3 sequence: CASSLGLGETQYF. CDR3 coding DNA: TGTGCCAGCAGCTTAGGACTCGGGGAGACCCAGTACTTC.

The rearrangement joins TRBV6-5 to TRBJ1-3, with 7 bases identical to TRBD1. Germline loops: CDR1 MNHEY, CDR2 SVGAGI. V trimming: 4 bases; J trimming: 0 bases; junction bases outside the gene matches: 6. The CDR3 spans 16 residues. Written as DNA, the CDR3 is TGTGCCAGCAGTTCCCCGGGACAGTCCTCTGGAAACACCATATATTTT. Translated: CASSSPGQSSGNTIYF.